These 21 T cell receptor beta chains were all obtained from the same sample, sequenced in a study of blood T cell repertoires in COVID-19. TCRdb's table, derived via immunoSEQ multiplex PCR, lists solely in-frame clones and lacks some. This sample has about 110,000 clones, with 75% to 90% found just once. Sequencing input: peripheral blood. All receptors come from a woman in her sixties with COVID-19, enrolled during active disease.

This chain links TRBV20-1 with TRBJ2-1; 9 positions match TRBD2. CDR3 length equals 15 residues. V lost 3 bases and J lost 7; bases outside the gene matches: 10. Germline CDR1 and CDR2: DFQATT and SNEGSKA (reference sequence). For the CDR3, the DNA is TGCAGTGCTAGTTCGGGCGGGGGGGCTGAAAATGAGCAGTTCTTC. Its protein is CSASSGGGAENEQFF.

This chain links TRBV9 with TRBJ2-1, with 11 bases matching TRBD1. With V trimmed by 3 bases and J by 8 bases, 10 bases remained unmatched. There are 16 residues in the CDR3. Germline CDR1 is SGDLS and CDR2 is YYNGEE. The CDR3: CASSDLRDRGRDEQFF. The CDR3 nucleotides are TGTGCCAGCAGCGACCTCCGGGACAGGGGGAGGGATGAGCAGTTCTTC.

This clone was detected once. The chain combines TRBV5-4 with TRBJ2-5; no definite D call. CDR1 is SGHNT and CDR2 is YYREEE in the germline V gene (reference sequence). The CDR3 extends over 16 amino acids. Trimming took off 4 bases at V and 2 bases at J, with 18 bases between the two ends. DNA for the CDR3: TGTGCCAGCAGCACCGATCTACGAAATAGTCAAGAGACCCAGTACTTC. It specifies CASSTDLRNSQETQYF.

Written as DNA, the CDR3 is TGTGCCAGCAGTCCCTCAGGGAGGGTGGACACAGATACGCAGTATTTT. Encoded protein: CASSPSGRVDTDTQYF. The chain recombines TRBV28 with TRBJ2-3, with 7 bases that match TRBD2. The CDR3 extends over 16 amino acids. Trimming removed 5 bases from V and 2 bases from J; junction bases left unmatched: 10. In germline, CDR1 is MDHEN, CDR2 SYDVKM.

In DNA, the CDR3 is TGTGCCAGCAGGCGATTACAGGGGGCGCGAGACGGGGAGCTGTTTTTT. Residues: CASRRLQGARDGELFF. The chain has TRBV5-6 and TRBJ2-2; 9 bases align to TRBD1. The CDR3 loop spans 16 amino acids. Germline V CDR1 and CDR2: SGHDT, YYEEEE. Unmatched junction bases numbered 12, after V lost 5 bases and J lost 7 bases.

The V and J genes are TRBV27 and TRBJ2-3; D is possibly TRBD2 (6 bases). Trimming cost V 5 bases and J 2 bases, with 14 bases left between them. CDR3 length: 15 residues. CDR1 and CDR2 (germline): MNHEY, SMNVEV (reference sequence). The CDR3 protein is CASSVGRGFTDTQYF. The CDR3 region has the DNA TGTGCCAGCAGTGTGGGGCGGGGTTTCACAGATACGCAGTATTTT.

CDR3 in DNA: TGTGCCATTTCTAGCGGGGGGGACAATGAGCAGTTCTTC. Amino acid sequence: CAISSGGDNEQFF. The chain combines TRBV10-3 with TRBJ2-1, with TRBD2 identical over 12 bases. V shed 9 bases and J 5 bases; nucleotides not matched to a gene: 2. Germline V gives CDR1 ENHRY, CDR2 SYGVKD. The CDR3 is made up of 13 amino acids.

The V and J genes are TRBV6-5 and TRBJ1-5; the D gene is possibly TRBD1 (6 bases). Germline lookup yields CDR1 MNHEY and CDR2 SVGAGI. The CDR3 runs to 15 residues. Trimming removed 5 bases at V and 5 bases at J, with 16 bases between. The DNA for the CDR3 is TGTGCCAGCAGTCAGGACAGCTCTCCCCATCAGCCCCAGCATTTT. Its protein is CASSQDSSPHQPQHF.

The chain employs TRBV5-1 and TRBJ1-4, with D perhaps TRBD1 (5 bases). The length of the CDR3 is 15 residues. V was cut by 6 bases and J by 6 bases, with 18 bases left in between. Germline CDR1 SGHRS, CDR2 YFSETQ. The CDR3 loop is CASNTAGRRDEKLFF. CDR3 bases: TGCGCCAGCAACACCGCGGGACGACGGGATGAAAAACTGTTTTTT.

The chain is built from TRBV28 and TRBJ1-2; D call uncertain. Germline V lookup: CDR1 MDHEN, CDR2 SYDVKM. V lost 10 bases, J lost 2 bases, and 14 bases lay in between. CDR3 length: 13 residues. The CDR3 reads CAISGSQNYGYTF. The CDR3, as DNA: TGTGCCATCTCCGGGTCTCAAAACTATGGCTACACCTTC.

The CDR3 loop is CASSQVQGGYTF. Here the CDR3 DNA reads TGTGCCAGCAGCCAAGTTCAGGGTGGCTACACCTTC. This rearrangement joins TRBV3-1 (or the pseudogene TRBV3-2) to TRBJ1-2, with D perhaps TRBD1 (5 bases). Germline V CDR1 and CDR2: LGHDT, YNNKEL (reference sequence). The CDR3 sequence is 12 residues long. The V gene lost 1 base and the J gene lost 7 bases, with 7 bases spanning the gap.

The rearrangement uses TRBV27 and TRBJ2-7, with D possibly being TRBD2 (5 bases). Germline V gives CDR1 MNHEY, CDR2 SMNVEV (reference sequence). CDR3 length equals 14 residues. Trimming took off 4 bases at V and 3 bases at J, with 13 bases between the two ends. CDR3 sequence (DNA): TGTGCCAGCAGTTCCCTGGGAGCGAACTACGAGCAGTACTTC. Residues: CASSSLGANYEQYF.

J is TRBJ1-2 and V is TRBV3-1 (or the pseudogene TRBV3-2); 9 bases are a match to TRBD1. Per germline, CDR1 LGHDT and CDR2 YNNKEL (reference sequence). This CDR3 is built from 18 residues. V dropped 6 bases and J dropped 3; count of bases not matched to a gene: 17. The DNA for the CDR3 is TGTGCCAGCAGGGAATATGTCGGGACAGGGAGCGAGGACTATGGCTACACCTTC. Translating it yields CASREYVGTGSEDYGYTF.

The chain recombines TRBV9 with TRBJ2-3, with 10 bases that match TRBD1. This CDR3 has 18 amino acids. The trim removed 7 bases at V and 1 base at J, leaving 15 bases unmatched. Germline CDR1 and CDR2: SGDLS and YYNGEE. CDR3 sequence reads: CASGPSSSGTGGTDTQYF. The CDR3, as DNA: TGTGCCAGCGGACCTTCTAGTAGCGGGACAGGGGGCACAGATACGCAGTATTTT.

The V call is TRBV19, the J call TRBJ1-6, with 9 bases fitting TRBD1. This CDR3 is 16 amino acids long. V shed 5 bases, J shed 9 bases, and the junction held 11 bases outside the gene matches. Germline CDR1 LNHDA, CDR2 SQIVND (reference sequence). DNA for the CDR3: TGTGCCAGTAGTCCCTCGGGACAGGGCATTCGTTCACCCCTCCACTTT. Its protein is CASSPSGQGIRSPLHF.

This chain connects TRBV4-1 to TRBJ1-2; 9 nucleotides line up with TRBD1. The CDR3 loop spans 15 amino acids. The V gene's germline CDR1 is MGHRA and CDR2 YSYEKL. Unmatched junction bases numbered 3, after V lost 1 base and J lost 3 bases. The CDR3 spells CASSQVTGGDYGYTF. CDR3 in DNA: TGCGCCAGCAGCCAAGTGACAGGGGGGGACTATGGCTACACCTTC.

The count of this clone is one. The chain uses TRBV29-1 and TRBJ1-5; D is possibly TRBD1 (5 bases). Between the trimmed V and J ends, which lost 7 bases and 3 bases, there was a span of 13 bases. The CDR3 is made up of 13 amino acids. The germline CDR1 and CDR2 sequences are SQVTM and ANQGSEA. CDR3 nucleotides: TGCAGCGGGGGAGACAGCTACAATCAGCCCCAGCATTTT. The encoded protein is CSGGDSYNQPQHF. The entire variable domain, with the rest obtained from reference TRBV29-1 and TRBJ1-5, is as follows: SAVISQKPSRDICQRGTSLTIQCQVDSQVTMMFWYRQQPGQSLTLIATANQGSEATYESGFVIDKFPISRPNLTFSTLTVSNMSPEDSSIYLCSGGDSYNQPQHFGDGTRLSIL.

The rearrangement links TRBV10-3 to TRBJ2-5, with 7 bases aligning to TRBD2. Germline CDR1 reads ENHRY; CDR2 reads SYGVKD. CDR3 length equals 17 residues. The junction had 16 bases not matched to a gene; V was cut back by 4 bases and J by 5 bases. CDR3 sequence: CAISAKELAESGETQYF. For the CDR3, the DNA is TGTGCCATCAGTGCTAAGGAGCTAGCGGAGAGTGGGGAGACCCAGTACTTC.

The count of this clone is one. The chain couples TRBV7-8 to TRBJ1-3; no reliable D call. Germline CDR1 is SGHVS and CDR2 is FQNEAQ. This CDR3 is 16 amino acids long. The V end lost 5 bases, the J end lost 4 bases, and 18 bases lay between the germline ends. The DNA of the CDR3 is TGTGCCAGCAGCGGGAAGAGGGCCACTGCAGGAAACACCATATATTTT. The encoded protein is CASSGKRATAGNTIYF.

CDR3 residues: CASSLSLAEETQYF. CDR3 coding DNA: TGTGCCAGCAGCTTAAGTCTAGCGGAAGAGACCCAGTACTTC. This chain links TRBV11-2 with TRBJ2-5; 7 bases are a match to TRBD2. Germline CDR1 and CDR2: SGHAT and FQNNGV. This CDR3 spans 14 amino acids. V trimming: 2 bases; J trimming: 3 bases; junction bases outside the gene matches: 3.

V is TRBV4-2 and J is TRBJ2-7; D possibly corresponds to TRBD1 (6 bases). This CDR3 contains 16 residues. V dropped 0 bases and J dropped 1 base, with 13 bases sitting between them. The germline CDR1 and CDR2 sequences are LGHNA and YNFKEQ. The CDR3 DNA reads TGTGCCAGCAGCCAAGATTTAAGGACAGAATCCTACGAGCAGTACTTC. Translating gives CASSQDLRTESYEQYF.